The 25 T cell receptor beta chains listed next were all sequenced from one sample in a study of T cells after yellow fever vaccination. TCRdb re-called the 5' RACE reads through MiXCR, storing one row per CDR3 protein. This sample carries a few hundred thousand distinct CDR3 sequences, 6.5% to 8.5% of them seen once, and the ten largest clones take about 0.9%. Sequenced material: CD4+ T cells sorted from PBMCs, taken 15 days after the yellow fever booster vaccination. The source of these receptors is a man younger than 40 who received the YFV17D yellow fever vaccine.

The sample holds a few counts of this clonotype. The CDR3 DNA reads as TGTGCCAGCAGTTCCGCGGGACAGGGGGTCCACGAGCAGTACTTC. Translated: CASSSAGQGVHEQYF. V and J are TRBV27 and TRBJ2-7; TRBD1 aligns across 11 bases. V dropped 4 bases and J dropped 5; count of bases not matched to a gene: 7. There are 15 residues in the CDR3. Germline CDR1 reads MNHEY; CDR2 reads SMNVEV (reference sequence).

CDR3 nucleotide sequence: TGTGCCACCAGCACCCGACAGCCCAATCAGCCCCAGCATTTT. Encoded protein: CATSTRQPNQPQHF. The chain joins TRBV15 to TRBJ1-5; D may be TRBD1 (5 bases). CDR3 size: 14 residues. V was clipped by 4 bases and J by 3 bases, with 10 bases between them. Germline assignment: CDR1 LNHNV and CDR2 YYDKDF (reference sequence).

This clonotype was counted ten times or more. The chain is built from TRBV24-1 and TRBJ2-1; D gene ambiguous. Germline lookup yields CDR1 KGHDR and CDR2 SFDVKD. The CDR3 has 11 amino acids. V lost 9 bases and J 7 bases, leaving 9 bases between the germline ends. The CDR3, as DNA: TGTGCCACCGGAGCCGGGAATGAGCAGTTCTTC. It specifies CATGAGNEQFF.

This clonotype was picked up many times. DNA for the CDR3: TGTGCCAGCAGCTTAGACAGGGGGGGAGAGACCCAGTACTTC. Translated: CASSLDRGGETQYF. This chain joins TRBV7-2 and TRBJ2-5, with a possible D match to TRBD1 (8 bases). Germline V gene data show CDR1 as SGHTA and CDR2 as FQGNSA. The CDR3 spans 14 residues. The V and J ends lost 1 base and 4 bases respectively, with 10 bases between them.

This rearrangement joins TRBV7-9 to TRBJ1-5, with TRBD1 as a possible D gene (5 bases). The germline gives CDR1 SEHNR, CDR2 FQNEAQ (reference sequence). The CDR3 length is 14 residues. Trimming left V 6 bases short and J 3 bases short, with 12 bases between. Written as DNA, the CDR3 is TGTGCCAGCAGTTCCGGGGCCAACAATCAGCCCCAGCATTTT. Residues: CASSSGANNQPQHF. Using reference TRBV7-9 and TRBJ1-5 for the parts outside the CDR3, the full variable domain is DTGVSQNPRHKITKRGQNVTFRCDPISEHNRLYWYRQTLGQGPEFLTYFQNEAQLEKSRLLSDRFSAERPKGSFSTLEIQRTEQGDSAMYLCASSSGANNQPQHFGDGTRLSIL.

This clonotype was found many times. J is TRBJ1-2 and V is TRBV6-5; D is unresolved. Germline V gene data show CDR1 as MNHEY and CDR2 as SVGAGI. Trimming pared 0 bases from V and 4 bases from J, leaving 9 bases between. This CDR3 region has 14 residues. The CDR3 is CASSYSDTTYGYTF. The CDR3, as DNA: TGTGCCAGCAGTTACTCCGACACGACCTATGGCTACACCTTC.

This clonotype was picked up a small number of times. The V call is TRBV5-1, the J call TRBJ2-1, with D perhaps given as TRBD1 or TRBD2 (5 bases each). CDR3 size: 15 residues. Per the germline V gene, CDR1 is SGHRS and CDR2 is YFSETQ. The germline V and J ends were trimmed by 7 bases and 5 bases, with 19 bases remaining between them. CDR3 sequence: CASVVRGEHHNEQFF. The CDR3 bases are TGCGCCAGCGTGGTGCGAGGGGAGCACCACAATGAGCAGTTCTTC.

This chain joins TRBV19 and TRBJ1-1, with TRBD1 matching over 7 bases. There are 15 residues in the CDR3. Germline CDR1 reads LNHDA; CDR2 reads SQIVND (reference sequence). V was pared by 6 bases and J by 1 base, with 8 bases of the junction left unmatched. The CDR3, as DNA: TGTGCCAGTAGACTACGACAGGGACAGAACACTGAAGCTTTCTTT. It specifies CASRLRQGQNTEAFF.

This clonotype was observed at least ten times. The chain links TRBV28 to TRBJ2-4; D perhaps matches TRBD2 (5 bases). Trimming stripped 3 bases from V and 3 bases from J, with 9 bases between. Germline V lookup: CDR1 MDHEN, CDR2 SYDVKM. The CDR3 runs 14 residues. Here the CDR3 DNA reads TGTGCCAGCAGTTTGGGGAGTGGCAAAAACATTCAGTACTTC. Its translation is CASSLGSGKNIQYF.

This clonotype was seen many times. This chain connects TRBV12-3 or TRBV12-4 to TRBJ2-5; D perhaps matches TRBD1 (5 bases). V dropped 2 bases and J dropped 2 bases, with 9 bases sitting between them. This CDR3 region has 14 residues. CDR3 in amino acids: CASSLRRQQETQYF. CDR3 coding DNA: TGTGCCAGCAGTTTAAGACGACAGCAAGAGACCCAGTACTTC.

The chain joins TRBV29-1 to TRBJ2-3, with 7 bases that match TRBD2. The CDR3 loop spans 13 amino acids. Per the germline V gene, CDR1 is SQVTM and CDR2 is ANQGSEA. Trimming at V came to 7 bases and at J to 0 bases, leaving 4 bases not matched to a gene. The CDR3, as DNA: TGCAGCGGCATAGCGGGTAGCACAGATACGCAGTATTTT. Protein sequence: CSGIAGSTDTQYF.

This clonotype was detected only a few times. In DNA, the CDR3 is TGTGCCACCAGCAGACCTGCCCAACTAGCCCAAGCGTCCTACGAGCAGTACTTC. It specifies CATSRPAQLAQASYEQYF. This rearrangement joins TRBV15 to TRBJ2-7; weak D call: TRBD2 (6 bases). CDR1 is LNHNV and CDR2 is YYDKDF in the germline V gene (reference sequence). The V end lost 2 bases, the J end lost 1 base, and 21 bases lay between the germline ends. The CDR3 has 18 residues.

This clonotype occurred a few times. This rearrangement joins TRBV7-6 to TRBJ2-3, with TRBD1 matching 11 bases. CDR3 length: 16 residues. Trimming cost V 5 bases and J 5 bases; bases outside gene matches: 9. Germline V lookup: CDR1 SGHVS, CDR2 FNYEAQ. The CDR3 reads CASSQRTGGAGDTQYF. DNA of the CDR3: TGTGCCAGCAGCCAGCGGACAGGGGGCGCGGGAGATACGCAGTATTTT.

Ten or more counts support this clonotype. The chain uses TRBV4-3 and TRBJ2-1; D not resolved. The germline V gene has CDR1 LGHNA and CDR2 YSLEER. The V end was cut by 1 base, the J end by 4 bases, with 5 bases between. This CDR3 comprises 13 residues. The CDR3 is CASSQGWYNEQFF. The CDR3 coding sequence is TGCGCCAGCAGCCAAGGATGGTACAATGAGCAGTTCTTC.

A few counts support this clonotype. The rearrangement links TRBV7-2 to TRBJ2-7, with unresolved D. Germline CDR1 and CDR2: SGHTA and FQGNSA. The CDR3 runs 15 residues. V lost 5 bases to trimming and J lost 2 bases, with 16 bases between them. The DNA of the CDR3 is TGTGCCAGCAGCCCAAGCCCCGAAACTACCTACGAGCAGTACTTC. Its translation: CASSPSPETTYEQYF.

This clonotype was counted ten times or more. The chain recombines TRBV7-2 with TRBJ2-5; D unresolved. The CDR3 has 14 residues. The germline gives CDR1 SGHTA, CDR2 FQGNSA. Trimming left V 0 bases short and J 2 bases short, with 7 bases between. CDR3 region: CASSLAFRQETQYF. The CDR3 nucleotides read TGTGCCAGCAGCTTAGCTTTCAGGCAAGAGACCCAGTACTTC.

This clonotype was seen a few times. The chain carries TRBV4-2 and TRBJ1-6; the D gene is possibly TRBD1 (6 bases). This CDR3 contains 16 residues. V was pared by 0 bases and J by 10 bases, with 16 bases between. CDR1 and CDR2 from the germline V gene are LGHNA and YNFKEQ. The CDR3 spells CASSQEFPGEGSPLHF. The CDR3 nucleotides are TGTGCCAGCAGCCAAGAATTTCCAGGGGAGGGATCACCCCTCCACTTT.

Note on this clonotype: It may be a read error: a sequence one base away is much more abundant. J is TRBJ2-2 and V is TRBV3-1; weak D call: TRBD1 (6 bases). Trimming pared 1 base from V and 6 bases from J, leaving 6 bases between. The CDR3 is made up of 13 amino acids. Germline V gives CDR1 LGHDT, CDR2 YNNKEL (reference sequence). The CDR3 DNA reads TGTGCCAGCAGCCAAGGGGGGCCCGGGGAGCTGTTTTTT. Protein sequence: CASSQGGPGELFF.

V is TRBV12-3 or TRBV12-4 and J is TRBJ2-1; D might be TRBD2 (6 bases). V dropped 3 bases and J dropped 7 bases, with 16 bases sitting between them. The CDR3 extends over 15 amino acids. The CDR3 loop is CASSLFGGSNNEQFF. CDR3 DNA sequence: TGTGCCAGCAGTTTGTTCGGAGGGAGTAATAATGAGCAGTTCTTC.

The chain is built from TRBV7-2 and TRBJ1-1, with D possibly matching TRBD1 (6 bases). Trimming cost V 5 bases and J 3 bases, with 10 bases left between them. Per germline, CDR1 SGHTA and CDR2 FQGNSA. The CDR3 spans 13 residues. CDR3 amino acids: CASSANRDTEAFF. The DNA of the CDR3 is TGTGCCAGCAGCGCTAACAGGGACACTGAAGCTTTCTTT.

Many counts were recorded for this clonotype. This chain joins TRBV12-3 or TRBV12-4 and TRBJ2-1, with 12 bases fitting TRBD2. This CDR3 comprises 14 residues. Trimming at V came to 0 bases and at J to 10 bases, leaving 1 base not matched to a gene. The CDR3 DNA follows: TGTGCCAGCAGTTTAGCCCTAGCGGGGGGGGAGCAGTTCTTC. Translated: CASSLALAGGEQFF.

The chain is built from TRBV20-1 and TRBJ2-7; 8 bases line up with TRBD2. This CDR3 has 14 amino acids. The V segment lost 0 bases and the J segment 3 bases; nucleotides outside the gene matches: 4. CDR1 is DFQATT and CDR2 is SNEGSKA in the germline V gene (reference sequence). The CDR3 here is CSAREGLAGYEQYF. The CDR3 DNA reads as TGCAGTGCTAGAGAAGGCCTAGCGGGCTACGAGCAGTACTTC.

The rearrangement links TRBV20-1 to TRBJ2-7; possibly TRBD2 for D (6 bases). The V end lost 4 bases, the J end lost 3 bases, and 13 bases lay between the germline ends. The CDR3 is made up of 13 amino acids. Germline loops: CDR1 DFQATT, CDR2 SNEGSKA (reference sequence). The CDR3 spells CSAMSVGGYEQYF. The CDR3 DNA is TGCAGTGCTATGTCAGTGGGAGGCTACGAGCAGTACTTC.

This clonotype appeared many times. V gene TRBV4-3 combines with J gene TRBJ2-4; 8 nucleotides agree with TRBD2. The CDR3 runs 15 residues. Germline V CDR1 and CDR2: LGHNA, YSLEER. V lost 0 bases, J lost 7 bases, and 5 bases stayed unmatched. CDR3: CASSQEPGGLNIQYF. The CDR3 DNA follows: TGCGCCAGCAGCCAAGAACCGGGAGGGCTCAACATTCAGTACTTC.

This clonotype was seen a handful of times. V gene TRBV5-1 combines with J gene TRBJ2-2, with 7 positions matching TRBD1. There are 15 residues in the CDR3. Germline V gene lookup returns CDR1 SGHRS and CDR2 YFSETQ. V lost 0 bases, J lost 3 bases, and 2 bases stayed unmatched. The CDR3 DNA is TGCGCCAGCAGCTTGGGGGGACAGTACACCGGGGAGCTGTTTTTT. Translating it yields CASSLGGQYTGELFF.